This T cell receptor (beta chain) was captured by sequencing in a study of identical twins. Points from the study as a whole: Twins shared beta out-of-frame sequences in excess, but this excess was weaker. Out-of-frame sharing of TCR alpha in monozygotic twins was underestimated by models. Clonotypes of the beta chain that were abundant in cord blood carried fewer insertions (memory repertoires showed none).

In this sample, this clonotype turned up a few times. No antigen is known for it. One entry per CDR3 protein, called by TCRdb with MiXCR from the 5' RACE reads. The data hold roughly 250,000 distinct CDR3 sequences, with about 7% observed a single time. The same sample was also used in a study of yellow fever vaccine responses in identical twins.

The sequencing input was memory (CD45RO+) T cells sorted from blood. The TCR originated in a young woman in good health.

CDR3 loop: CSVEGSSGSSYEQYF. The CDR3 nucleotides read TGCAGCGTTGAAGGTTCTAGCGGGAGCTCCTACGAGCAGTACTTC. The V and J genes are TRBV29-1 and TRBJ2-7, with 10 nucleotides matching TRBD2. The V and J ends lost 1 base and 0 bases, in that order; junction bases with no gene match: 3. Germline V gene lookup returns CDR1 SQVTM and CDR2 ANQGSEA. The CDR3 is 15 residues long.